This TCR beta chain was sequenced for a study of beta chain features in type 1 diabetes. CDR1 and CDR2 (germline): GTSNPN, SVGIG (reference sequence). The CDR3 sequence is 16 residues long. The trim removed 1 base at V and 4 bases at J, leaving 7 bases unmatched. This clone has only a few counts. The authors reverse transcribed all of the isolated RNA, so sequencing captured expressed TCRB transcripts. Libraries were prepared by immunoSEQ multiplex PCR; TCRdb keeps only in-frame clonotypes and omits some of them. This table holds roughly 150,000 clones, 9% to 10% found once. The sequenced sample was central memory CD4+ T cells from blood. This clonotype was sampled from a woman between 18 and 29 years old in good health. The gene calls are TRBV30 and TRBJ2-5, with 12 nucleotides matching TRBD2. CDR3 in DNA: TGTGCCTGGAGTGCCACCCCTAGCGGGAGGGGAGAGACCCAGTACTTC. Amino acid sequence: CAWSATPSGRGETQYF.